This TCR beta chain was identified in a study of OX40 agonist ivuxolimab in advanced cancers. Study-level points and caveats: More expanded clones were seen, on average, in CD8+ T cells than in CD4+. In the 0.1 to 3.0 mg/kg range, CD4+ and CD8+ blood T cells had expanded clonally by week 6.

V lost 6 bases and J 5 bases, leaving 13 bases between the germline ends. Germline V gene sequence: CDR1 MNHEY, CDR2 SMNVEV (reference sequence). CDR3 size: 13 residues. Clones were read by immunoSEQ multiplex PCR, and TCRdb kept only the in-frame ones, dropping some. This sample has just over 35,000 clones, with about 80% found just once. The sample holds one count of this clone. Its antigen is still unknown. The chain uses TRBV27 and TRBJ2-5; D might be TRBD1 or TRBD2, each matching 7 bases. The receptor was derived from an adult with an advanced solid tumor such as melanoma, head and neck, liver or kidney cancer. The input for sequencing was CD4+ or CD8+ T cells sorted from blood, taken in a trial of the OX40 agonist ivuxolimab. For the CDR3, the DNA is TGTGCCAGCAGCGACAGGGAGGGTGAGACCCAGTACTTC. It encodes CASSDREGETQYF.